This T cell receptor (beta chain) is drawn from a study of shared clonotypes between healthy human individuals. General study findings and limits: Clonotype sharing among donors likely depends on sequencing depth.

Into CD45RA+ naive and CD45RA-negative memory subsets, the CD4+ cells were split. Germline CDR1 SQVTM, CDR2 ANQGSEA. This CDR3 is built from 15 residues. V lost 6 bases and J lost 4; bases outside the gene matches: 6. Assay used: immunoSEQ multiplex PCR; TCRdb lists only in-frame clones, some missing. The sample includes roughly 700,000 clones, about 74% seen only once; the top ten take over 1.5%. In regard to this clone: Its antigen is as yet unknown.

The sample consisted of memory CD4+ T cells sorted from blood. Subset denoted: CD45RA-negative fraction. This chain links TRBV29-1 with TRBJ2-5; 15 bases agree with TRBD2. The source of this sequence is a woman in her 30s in good health. The CDR3 loop reads CSVARTSGRAETQYF. Here the CDR3 DNA reads TGCAGCGTCGCGCGGACTAGCGGGAGGGCAGAGACCCAGTACTTC.